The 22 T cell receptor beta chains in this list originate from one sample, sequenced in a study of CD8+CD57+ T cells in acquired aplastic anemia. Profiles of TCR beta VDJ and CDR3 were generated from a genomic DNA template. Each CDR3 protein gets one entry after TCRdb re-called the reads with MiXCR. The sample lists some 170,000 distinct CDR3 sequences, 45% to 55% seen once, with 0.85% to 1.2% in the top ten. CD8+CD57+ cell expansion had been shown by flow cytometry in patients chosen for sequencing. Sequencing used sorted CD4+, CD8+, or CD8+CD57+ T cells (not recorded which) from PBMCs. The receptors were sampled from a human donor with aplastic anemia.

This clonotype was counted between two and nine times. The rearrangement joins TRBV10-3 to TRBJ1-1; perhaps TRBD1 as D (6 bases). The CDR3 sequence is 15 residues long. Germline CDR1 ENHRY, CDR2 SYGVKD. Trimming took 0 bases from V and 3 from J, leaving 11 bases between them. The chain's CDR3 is CAISESRGTDTEAFF. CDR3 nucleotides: TGTGCCATCAGTGAGTCTAGGGGGACGGACACTGAAGCTTTCTTT.

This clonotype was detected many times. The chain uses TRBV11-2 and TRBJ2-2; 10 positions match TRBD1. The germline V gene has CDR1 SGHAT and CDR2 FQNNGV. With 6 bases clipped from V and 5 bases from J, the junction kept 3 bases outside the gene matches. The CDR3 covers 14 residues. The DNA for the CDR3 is TGTGCCAGCAGAAGGACAGGGGGGACCGGGGAGCTGTTTTTT. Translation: CASRRTGGTGELFF.

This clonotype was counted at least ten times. CDR3 DNA: TGTGCCAGCAGCTACCCAAGACAGGGCCCTCCAGATACGCAGTATTTT. Its protein product is CASSYPRQGPPDTQYF. The chain combines TRBV5-4 with TRBJ2-3, with TRBD1 matching 7 bases. The CDR3 is made up of 16 amino acids. With 3 bases clipped from V and 4 bases from J, the junction kept 11 bases outside the gene matches. Germline V CDR1 and CDR2: SGHNT, YYREEE (reference sequence). Together with reference TRBV5-4 and TRBJ2-3, the CDR3 gives the full variable domain: ETGVTQSPTHLIKTRGQQVTLRCSSQSGHNTVSWYQQALGQGPQFIFQYYREEENGRGNFPPRFSGLQFPNYSSELNVNALELDDSALYLCASSYPRQGPPDTQYFGPGTRLTVL.

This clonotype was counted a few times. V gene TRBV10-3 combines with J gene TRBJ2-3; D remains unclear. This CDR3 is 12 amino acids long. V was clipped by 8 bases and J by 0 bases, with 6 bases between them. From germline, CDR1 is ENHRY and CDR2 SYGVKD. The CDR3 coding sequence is TGTGCCATCGCAGTGAGCACAGATACGCAGTATTTT. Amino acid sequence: CAIAVSTDTQYF.

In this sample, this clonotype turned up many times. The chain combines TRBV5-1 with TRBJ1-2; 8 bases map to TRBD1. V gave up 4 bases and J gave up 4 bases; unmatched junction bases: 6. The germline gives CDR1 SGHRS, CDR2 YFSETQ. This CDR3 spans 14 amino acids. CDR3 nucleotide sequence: TGCGCCAGCAGCGGCGGACAGGGTGGCTATGGCTACACCTTC. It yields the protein CASSGGQGGYGYTF. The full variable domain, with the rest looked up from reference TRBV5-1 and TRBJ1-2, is KAGVTQTPRYLIKTRGQQVTLSCSPISGHRSVSWYQQTPGQGLQFLFEYFSETQRNKGNFPGRFSGRQFSNSRSEMNVSTLELGDSALYLCASSGGQGGYGYTFGSGTRLTVV.

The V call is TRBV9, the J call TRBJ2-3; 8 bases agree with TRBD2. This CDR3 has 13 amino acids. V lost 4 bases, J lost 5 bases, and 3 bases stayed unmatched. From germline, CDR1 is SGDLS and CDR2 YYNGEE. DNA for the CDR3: TGTGCCAGCAGCACCGGGGGGGGAGATACGCAGTATTTT. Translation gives CASSTGGGDTQYF.

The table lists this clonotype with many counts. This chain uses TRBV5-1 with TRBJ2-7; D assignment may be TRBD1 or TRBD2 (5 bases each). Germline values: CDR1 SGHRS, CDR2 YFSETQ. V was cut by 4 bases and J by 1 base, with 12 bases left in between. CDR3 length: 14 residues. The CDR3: CASSGGKGSYEQYF. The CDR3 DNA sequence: TGCGCCAGCAGCGGGGGTAAGGGGTCCTACGAGCAGTACTTC. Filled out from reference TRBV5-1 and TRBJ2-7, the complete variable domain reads KAGVTQTPRYLIKTRGQQVTLSCSPISGHRSVSWYQQTPGQGLQFLFEYFSETQRNKGNFPGRFSGRQFSNSRSEMNVSTLELGDSALYLCASSGGKGSYEQYFGPGTRLTVT.

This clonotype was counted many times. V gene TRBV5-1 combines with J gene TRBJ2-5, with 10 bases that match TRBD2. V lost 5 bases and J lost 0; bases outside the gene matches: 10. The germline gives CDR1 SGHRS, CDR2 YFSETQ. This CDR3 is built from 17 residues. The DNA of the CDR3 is TGCGCCAGCAGAGTACTAGCGGGGATGGCGTACCAAGAGACCCAGTACTTC. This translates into CASRVLAGMAYQETQYF.

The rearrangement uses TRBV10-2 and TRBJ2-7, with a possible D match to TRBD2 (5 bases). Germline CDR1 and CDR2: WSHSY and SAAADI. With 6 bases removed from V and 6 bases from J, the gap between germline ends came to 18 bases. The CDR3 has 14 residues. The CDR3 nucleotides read TGCGCCAGCAGCGGTACTCACGTCGGAGGCGAGCAGTACTTC. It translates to CASSGTHVGGEQYF.

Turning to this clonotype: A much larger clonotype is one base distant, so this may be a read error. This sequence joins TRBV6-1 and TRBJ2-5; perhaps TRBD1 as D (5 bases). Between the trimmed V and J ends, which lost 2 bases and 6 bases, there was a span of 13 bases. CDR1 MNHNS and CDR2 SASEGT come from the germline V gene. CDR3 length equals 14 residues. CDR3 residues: CASSESGFAQTQYF. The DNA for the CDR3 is TGTGCCAGCAGTGAATCAGGGTTTGCCCAGACCCAGTACTTC.

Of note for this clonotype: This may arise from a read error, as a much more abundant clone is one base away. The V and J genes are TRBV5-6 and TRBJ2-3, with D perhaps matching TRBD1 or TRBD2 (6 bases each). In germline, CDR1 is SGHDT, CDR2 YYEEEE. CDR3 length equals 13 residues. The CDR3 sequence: CAGSRGLQNTQYF. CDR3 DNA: TGTGCCGGCAGCAGGGGACTGCAGAATACGCAGTATTTT.

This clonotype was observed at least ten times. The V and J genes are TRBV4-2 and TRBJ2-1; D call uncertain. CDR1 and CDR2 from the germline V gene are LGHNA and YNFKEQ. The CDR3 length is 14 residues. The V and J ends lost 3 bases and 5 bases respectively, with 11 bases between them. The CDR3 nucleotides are TGTGCCAGCAGCCAGGGCGACGTCGACAATGAGCAGTTCTTC. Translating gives CASSQGDVDNEQFF.

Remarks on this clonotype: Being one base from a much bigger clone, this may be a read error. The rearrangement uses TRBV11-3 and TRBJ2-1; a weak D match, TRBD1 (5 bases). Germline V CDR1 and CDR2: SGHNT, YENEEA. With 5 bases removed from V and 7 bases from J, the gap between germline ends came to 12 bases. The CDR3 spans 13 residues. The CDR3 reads CASSLQQANEQFF. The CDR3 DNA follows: TGTGCCAGCAGCCTACAACAGGCGAATGAGCAGTTCTTC.

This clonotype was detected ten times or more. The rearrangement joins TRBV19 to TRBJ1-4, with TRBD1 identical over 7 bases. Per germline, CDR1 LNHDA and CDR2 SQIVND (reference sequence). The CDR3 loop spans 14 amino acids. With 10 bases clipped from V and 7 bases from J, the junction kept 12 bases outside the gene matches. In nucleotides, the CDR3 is TGTGCCACCAGACAGCGAGGGGGCAGTGAAAAACTGTTTTTT. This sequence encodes CATRQRGGSEKLFF.

CDR3 coding DNA: TGCAGTGCTAGAGCTGACGGGGCAGTTATGGGTAACTATGGCTACACCTTC. Residues: CSARADGAVMGNYGYTF. This chain links TRBV20-1 with TRBJ1-2; a possible D gene is TRBD1 (5 bases). Germline CDR1 reads DFQATT; CDR2 reads SNEGSKA (reference sequence). Trimming cost V 1 base and J 1 base, with 19 bases left between them. The CDR3 runs to 17 residues.

The DNA of the CDR3 is TGTGCCAGCAGCCCCTGGACAGACAGATCCTACGAGCAGTACTTC. Its translation is CASSPWTDRSYEQYF. The J gene is TRBJ2-7, the V gene TRBV7-3; maybe TRBD1 (6 bases). The V gene lost 5 bases and the J gene lost 1 base, with 15 bases spanning the gap. Germline CDR1 reads SGHTA; CDR2 reads FQGTGA. The CDR3 covers 15 residues.

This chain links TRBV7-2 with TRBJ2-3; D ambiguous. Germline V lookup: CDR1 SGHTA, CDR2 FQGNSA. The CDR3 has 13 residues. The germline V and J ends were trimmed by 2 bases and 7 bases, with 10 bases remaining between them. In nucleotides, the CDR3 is TGTGCCAGCAGCTTACGGTTTCTGAATACGCAGTATTTT. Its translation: CASSLRFLNTQYF.

CDR3 protein: CASSITPGRFEPLHF. CDR3 nucleotide sequence: TGTGCCAGTAGTATAACTCCCGGCCGGTTTGAGCCCCTCCACTTT. The chain is built from TRBV19 and TRBJ1-6; no firm D call. The CDR3 is made up of 15 amino acids. Germline V lookup: CDR1 LNHDA, CDR2 SQIVND (reference sequence). The V end lost 2 bases, the J end lost 13 bases, and 18 bases lay between the germline ends.

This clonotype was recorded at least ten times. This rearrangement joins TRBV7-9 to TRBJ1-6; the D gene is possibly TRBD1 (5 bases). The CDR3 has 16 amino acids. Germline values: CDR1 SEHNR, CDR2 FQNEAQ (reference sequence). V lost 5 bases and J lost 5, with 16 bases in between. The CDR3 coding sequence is TGTGCCAGCAGCGCCTCTGGTGGGGGGAATAATTCACCCCTCCACTTT. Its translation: CASSASGGGNNSPLHF.

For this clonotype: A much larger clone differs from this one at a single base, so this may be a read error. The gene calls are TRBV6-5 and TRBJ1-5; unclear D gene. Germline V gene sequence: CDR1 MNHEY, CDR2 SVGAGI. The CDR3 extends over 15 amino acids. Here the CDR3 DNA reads TGTGCCGGCAGTTACTCCAACAAAGAGAATCAGCCCCAGCATTTT. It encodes CAGSYSNKENQPQHF.

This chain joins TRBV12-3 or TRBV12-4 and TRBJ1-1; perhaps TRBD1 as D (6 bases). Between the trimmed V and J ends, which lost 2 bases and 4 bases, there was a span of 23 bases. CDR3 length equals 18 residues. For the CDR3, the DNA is TGTGCCAGCAGTTTATTGATACCGGGGGGCTTTAGTAGCACTGAAGCTTTCTTT. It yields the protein CASSLLIPGGFSSTEAFF.

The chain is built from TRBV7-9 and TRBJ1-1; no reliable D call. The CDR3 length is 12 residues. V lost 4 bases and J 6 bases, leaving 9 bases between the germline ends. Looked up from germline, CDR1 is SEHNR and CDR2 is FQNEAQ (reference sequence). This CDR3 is CASSYVIAEAFF. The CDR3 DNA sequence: TGTGCCAGCAGCTACGTGATCGCTGAAGCTTTCTTT.